The sequence of this TCR beta chain was determined in a study of T cells in tuberculosis. Overall study: T cells were selected with CD1B tetramers loaded with glucose monomycolate.

V lost 5 bases, J lost 1 base, and 11 bases lay in between. The CDR3 totals 14 residues. Germline lookup yields CDR1 MNHNS and CDR2 SASEGT. Thawed, overnight-rested PBMC were stained with GMM-loaded CD1B tetramer, viability dye and anti-CD3, then sorted. The CD1B tetramers carried C32 glucose monomycolate purified from Rhodococcus equi. CD14-expressing monocytes were removed from PBMC before cryopreservation and sorting. Overall study results and limits: The stringent gate may have excluded weak CD1B-GMM tetramer binders.

The assay was immunoSEQ multiplex PCR, and TCRdb's table has in-frame clones only and misses some. The sample records 55,000 to 65,000 clones, 80% to 85% being singletons. Sequences were obtained from CD1b-GMM tetramer-negative cells sorted from PBMCs. The genes are TRBV6-1 and TRBJ1-2, with a possible D match to TRBD1 (5 bases). The sequence derives from an adult woman with latent tuberculosis. CDR3 DNA: TGTGCCAGCAGTTATCAACAGGTTAACTATGGCTACACCTTC. It translates to CASSYQQVNYGYTF.